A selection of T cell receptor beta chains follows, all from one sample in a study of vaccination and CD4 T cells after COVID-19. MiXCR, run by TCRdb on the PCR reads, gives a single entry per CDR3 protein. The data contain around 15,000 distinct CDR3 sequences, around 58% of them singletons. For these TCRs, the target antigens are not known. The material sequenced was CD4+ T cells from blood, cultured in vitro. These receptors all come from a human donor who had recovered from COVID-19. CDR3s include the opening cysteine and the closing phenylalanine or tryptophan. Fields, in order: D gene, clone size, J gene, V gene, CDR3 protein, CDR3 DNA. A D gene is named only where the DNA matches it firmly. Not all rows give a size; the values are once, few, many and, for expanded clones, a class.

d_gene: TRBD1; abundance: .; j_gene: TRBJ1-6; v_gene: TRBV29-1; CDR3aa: CSVGGQGNSPLHF; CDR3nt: TGCAGCGTTGGAGGACAGGGCAATTCACCCCTCCACTTT
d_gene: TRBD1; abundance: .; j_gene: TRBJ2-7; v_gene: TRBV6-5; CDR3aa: CASSYSGFGQGTYEQYF; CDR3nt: TGTGCCAGCAGTTACTCCGGTTTCGGACAGGGGACCTACGAGCAGTACTTC
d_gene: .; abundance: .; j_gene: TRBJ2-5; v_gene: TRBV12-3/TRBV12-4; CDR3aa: CASRGIGPESTQYF; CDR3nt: TGTGCCAGCAGGGGCATAGGGCCTGAGTCGACCCAGTACTTC
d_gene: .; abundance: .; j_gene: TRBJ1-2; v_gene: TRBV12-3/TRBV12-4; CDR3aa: CASSPRAAGYGYTF; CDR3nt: TGTGCCAGCAGTCCCAGGGCAGCTGGCTATGGCTACACCTTC
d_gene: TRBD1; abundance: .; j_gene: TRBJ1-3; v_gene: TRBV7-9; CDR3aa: CASSSGTGYGKRVPGNTIYF; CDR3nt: TGTGCCAGCAGTTCCGGGACAGGTTACGGAAAGAGGGTACCTGGAAACACCATATATTTT
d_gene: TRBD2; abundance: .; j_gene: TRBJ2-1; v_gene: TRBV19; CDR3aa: CASSPPSGRHYNEQFF; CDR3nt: TGTGCCAGTAGTCCTCCTAGCGGGAGACACTACAATGAGCAGTTCTTC
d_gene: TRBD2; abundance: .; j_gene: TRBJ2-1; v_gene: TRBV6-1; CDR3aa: CASSEMAGVGNEQFF; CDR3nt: TGTGCCAGCAGTGAAATGGCGGGAGTGGGAAATGAGCAGTTCTTC
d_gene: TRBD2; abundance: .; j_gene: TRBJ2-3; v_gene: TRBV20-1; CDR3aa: CSSGLAGGRTDTQYF; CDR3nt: TGCAGCTCCGGACTAGCGGGAGGGAGGACAGATACGCAGTATTTT
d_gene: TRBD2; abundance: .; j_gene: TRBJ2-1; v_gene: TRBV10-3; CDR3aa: CAIRPGLAGNEQFF; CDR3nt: TGTGCCATCAGGCCGGGACTAGCGGGGAATGAGCAGTTCTTC
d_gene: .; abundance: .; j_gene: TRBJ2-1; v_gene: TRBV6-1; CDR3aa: CASSLRGSPKAGQFF; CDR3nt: TGTGCCAGCAGTCTCCGGGGGAGCCCTAAAGCTGGGCAGTTCTTC
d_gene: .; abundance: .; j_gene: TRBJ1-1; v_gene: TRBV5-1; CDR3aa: CASGLGQDTEAFF; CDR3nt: TGCGCCAGCGGACTGGGGCAGGACACTGAAGCTTTCTTT
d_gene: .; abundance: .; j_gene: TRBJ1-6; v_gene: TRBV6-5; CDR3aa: CASSYATDRVYNSPLHF; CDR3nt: TGTGCCAGCAGTTACGCAACGGACAGAGTCTATAATTCACCCCTCCACTTT
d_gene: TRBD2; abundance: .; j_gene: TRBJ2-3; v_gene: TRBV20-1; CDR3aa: CSASDGASGTDTQYF; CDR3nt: TGCAGTGCCTCCGACGGGGCTAGCGGAACAGATACGCAGTATTTT
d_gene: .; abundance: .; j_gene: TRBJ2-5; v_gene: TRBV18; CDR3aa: CASSPEETQYF; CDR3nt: TGTGCCAGCTCACCCGAAGAGACCCAGTACTTC
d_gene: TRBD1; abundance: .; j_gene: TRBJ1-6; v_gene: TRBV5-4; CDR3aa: CASSLDRGQGGSPLHF; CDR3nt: TGTGCCAGCAGCTTGGACCGGGGGCAGGGGGGTTCACCCCTCCACTTT
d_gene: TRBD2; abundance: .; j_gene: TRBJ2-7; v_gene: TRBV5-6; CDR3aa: CASRTSDYEQYF; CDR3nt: TGTGCCAGCAGGACTAGCGATTACGAGCAGTACTTC
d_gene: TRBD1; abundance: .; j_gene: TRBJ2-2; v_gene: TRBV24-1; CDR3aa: CATTGTDDGELFF; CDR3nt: TGTGCCACCACAGGGACAGACGATGGGGAGCTGTTTTTT
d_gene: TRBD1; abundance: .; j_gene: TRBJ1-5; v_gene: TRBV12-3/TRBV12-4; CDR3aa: CASSPVGQGPNQPQHF; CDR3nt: TGTGCCAGCAGTCCAGTCGGACAGGGTCCCAATCAGCCCCAGCATTTT
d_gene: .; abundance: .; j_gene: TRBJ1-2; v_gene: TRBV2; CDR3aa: CASRGAYGYTF; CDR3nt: TGTGCCAGCAGGGGTGCCTATGGCTACACCTTC
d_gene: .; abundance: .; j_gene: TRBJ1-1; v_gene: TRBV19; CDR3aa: CASSAPLRVVGTEAFF; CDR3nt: TGTGCCAGTAGTGCCCCTTTGAGGGTTGTGGGGACTGAAGCTTTCTTT
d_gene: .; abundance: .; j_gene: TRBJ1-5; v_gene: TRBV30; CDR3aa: CAWSVEGVQPQHF; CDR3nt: TGTGCCTGGAGTGTAGAAGGGGTTCAGCCCCAGCATTTT
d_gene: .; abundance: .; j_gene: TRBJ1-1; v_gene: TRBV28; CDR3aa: CASSLWQTEAFF; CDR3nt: TGTGCCAGCAGTTTATGGCAAACTGAAGCTTTCTTT
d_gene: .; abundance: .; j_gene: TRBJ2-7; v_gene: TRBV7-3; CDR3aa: CASSPAGANSGEQYF; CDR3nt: TGTGCCAGCAGCCCCGCCGGGGCCAATTCTGGCGAGCAGTACTTC
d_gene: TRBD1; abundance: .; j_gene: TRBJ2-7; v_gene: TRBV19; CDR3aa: CASKMGTGLYEQYF; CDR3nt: TGTGCCAGTAAGATGGGGACAGGCCTCTACGAGCAGTACTTC
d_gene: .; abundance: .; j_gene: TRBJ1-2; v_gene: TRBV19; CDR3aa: CASSIMGSNYGYTF; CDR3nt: TGTGCCAGTAGTATTATGGGATCTAACTATGGCTACACCTTC
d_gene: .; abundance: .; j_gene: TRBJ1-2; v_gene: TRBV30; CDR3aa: CAWKGAGYYGYTF; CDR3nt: TGTGCCTGGAAAGGGGCGGGGTACTATGGCTACACCTTC
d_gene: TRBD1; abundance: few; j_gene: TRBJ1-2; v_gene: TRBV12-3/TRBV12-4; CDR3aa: CASSLAGQSYGYTF; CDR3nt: TGTGCCAGCAGTTTAGCGGGACAGTCCTATGGCTACACCTTC
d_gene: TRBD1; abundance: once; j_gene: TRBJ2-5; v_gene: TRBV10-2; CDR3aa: CASSRDRAEGQYF; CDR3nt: TGCGCCAGCAGTAGGGACAGGGCAGAGGGCCAGTACTTC
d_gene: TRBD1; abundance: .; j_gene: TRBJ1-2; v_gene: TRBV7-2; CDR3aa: CASSPADRGEGYTF; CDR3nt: TGTGCCAGCAGCCCTGCCGACAGGGGGGAAGGCTACACCTTC
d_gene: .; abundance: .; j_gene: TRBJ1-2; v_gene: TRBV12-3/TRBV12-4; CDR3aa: CASSLGYGYTF; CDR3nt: TGTGCCAGCAGTTTAGGGTATGGCTACACCTTC
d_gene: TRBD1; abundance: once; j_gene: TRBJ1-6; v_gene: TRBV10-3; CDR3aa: CAISGAGTGNSPLHF; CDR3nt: TGTGCCATCAGTGGGGCCGGGACAGGGAATTCACCCCTCCACTTT